The 19 T cell receptor beta chains listed next were all sequenced from one sample in a study of regulatory T cells in long-lasting Graves disease. The time point was: newly diagnosed GD, antithyroid drugs for less than 3 months. Generation of the TCR library employed RNA extracted from PBMCs. Through Arm-PCR of CDR3 regions and iRepertoire HTBI primers, TCR beta libraries were built. In TCRdb, the multiplex PCR reads were re-called with MiXCR into one record per CDR3 protein. The table includes 550,000 to 650,000 distinct CDR3 sequences, about 16% detected once. This same sample was also taken into another study, of T cells in Graves' hyperthyroidism and ophthalmopathy.

Sequenced here: peripheral blood mononuclear cells (PBMCs), sampled at new diagnosis, from a patient treated with antithyroid drugs. These receptors were collected from a young man with Graves disease.

There are a few counts of this clonotype. The rearrangement uses TRBV5-5 and TRBJ2-1; 7 bases fit TRBD2. Germline CDR1 reads SGHKS; CDR2 reads YYEKEE (reference sequence). V shed 1 base, J shed 6 bases, and the junction held 10 bases outside the gene matches. CDR3 length: 16 amino acids. The CDR3 region has the DNA TGTGCCAGCAGCTTGCAGGTGGGGGAGGGTACCAATGAGCAGTTCTTC. It is translated as CASSLQVGEGTNEQFF.

This clonotype was counted at least ten times. The rearrangement uses TRBV10-2 and TRBJ1-5, with unresolved D. The CDR3 is 14 residues long. V was shortened by 1 base and J by 4 bases, with 8 bases between the two germline ends. Per the germline V gene, CDR1 is WSHSY and CDR2 is SAAADI. The CDR3 nucleotides are TGCGCCAGCAGTGAGTTTGGGAGAAATCAGCCCCAGCATTTT. Its translation is CASSEFGRNQPQHF.

This clonotype was observed many times. This chain connects TRBV7-9 to TRBJ2-1; maybe TRBD2 (6 bases). The length of the CDR3 is 14 residues. The germline V and J ends were trimmed by 5 bases and 5 bases, with 13 bases remaining between them. Germline V CDR1 and CDR2: SEHNR, FQNEAQ (reference sequence). DNA for the CDR3: TGTGCCAGCAGCCGCGGCCGGGAGAACAATGAGCAGTTCTTC. The encoded protein is CASSRGRENNEQFF.

This clonotype was recorded many times. This chain connects TRBV20-1 to TRBJ2-1; TRBD2 matches at 10 bases. The CDR3 extends over 14 amino acids. V shed 6 bases, J shed 4 bases, and the junction held 6 bases outside the gene matches. CDR1 and CDR2 from the germline V gene are DFQATT and SNEGSKA (reference sequence). The CDR3 is CSAESGRGYNEQFF. CDR3 in DNA: TGCAGTGCCGAGAGCGGGAGGGGATACAATGAGCAGTTCTTC.

In its sample, this clonotype was seen many times. This sequence joins TRBV27 and TRBJ2-7, with a tentative D call TRBD1 (6 bases). V lost 7 bases to trimming and J lost 6 bases, with 19 bases between them. CDR3 length: 14 residues. CDR1 is MNHEY and CDR2 is SMNVEV in the germline V gene (reference sequence). CDR3 nucleotide sequence: TGTGCCAGCATCGAATCACAGGGTCGAGGCGAGCAGTACTTC. Translation gives CASIESQGRGEQYF.

This clonotype showed up many times. This rearrangement joins TRBV2 to TRBJ2-1; TRBD2 matches at 14 bases. Germline CDR1 is SNHLY and CDR2 is FYNNEI. After removal of 9 bases from V and 9 bases from J, the junction contained 16 bases not matched to a gene. The CDR3 length is 17 residues. The CDR3 spells CASPGTSGGGEFGEQFF. DNA for the CDR3: TGTGCCAGTCCCGGGACTAGCGGGGGTGGGGAGTTTGGTGAGCAGTTCTTC.

The CDR3 sequence is CSATLKTGVYEQYF. CDR3 nucleotide sequence: TGCAGTGCTACCCTTAAGACAGGGGTCTACGAGCAGTACTTC. The J gene is TRBJ2-7, the V gene TRBV20-1, with 8 bases matching TRBD1. CDR1 DFQATT and CDR2 SNEGSKA come from the germline V gene (reference sequence). The ends lost 4 bases at V and 3 bases at J; junction bases unmatched: 8. This CDR3 region has 14 residues.

This chain joins TRBV10-3 and TRBJ2-7, with D unclear. The CDR3 sequence is 11 residues long. Trimming shortened V by 10 bases and J by 3 bases, and 10 bases separated the two germline ends. Germline CDR1 is ENHRY and CDR2 is SYGVKD. The CDR3 nucleotides are TGTGCCACCGCGACTGGCTACGAGCAGTACTTC. The encoded protein is CATATGYEQYF.

In its sample, this clonotype was seen many times. The V and J genes are TRBV29-1 and TRBJ2-7, with a possible D match to TRBD1 (6 bases). V shed 6 bases and J shed 6 bases, with 21 bases lying between them. Germline V CDR1 and CDR2: SQVTM, ANQGSEA. The CDR3 contains 14 residues. DNA of the CDR3: TGCAGCGTGTCCCGGGACAAGACCTACGCCGAGCAGTACTTC. Translating gives CSVSRDKTYAEQYF.

On this clonotype itself: The germline gene is not matched at one end of the junction; a read error may be the cause. The chain joins TRBV2 to TRBJ2-7; D unresolved. CDR1 and CDR2 from the germline V gene are SNHLY and FYNNEI. The CDR3 runs 17 residues. As DNA, the CDR3 is TGCGCCAGCAGCCAAGGACCCCTAGGGTTTGGATTCTACGAGCAGTACTTC. Its translation: CASSQGPLGFGFYEQYF.

The gene calls are TRBV20-1 and TRBJ2-2; D is ambiguous. The ends were cut back, 1 base at V and 3 bases at J, with 12 bases in the middle. The CDR3 spans 15 residues. CDR1 is DFQATT, CDR2 SNEGSKA, per germline (reference sequence). CDR3 nucleotide sequence: TGCAGTGCTAGAGGAGTTTCGGTCTACACCGGGGAGCTGTTTTTT. It translates to CSARGVSVYTGELFF.

This clonotype was seen more than once but under ten times. The genes are TRBV4-2 and TRBJ1-1; no clear D. Trimming stripped 3 bases from V and 3 bases from J, with 17 bases between. The length of the CDR3 is 16 residues. Germline V gives CDR1 LGHNA, CDR2 YNFKEQ. The CDR3 is CASSHIPDTSDTEAFF. CDR3 nucleotides: TGTGCCAGCAGCCACATACCAGACACGTCCGACACTGAAGCTTTCTTT.

The chain couples TRBV19 to TRBJ1-5, with D possibly matching TRBD1 (5 bases). Trimming shortened V by 7 bases and J by 2 bases, and 12 bases separated the two germline ends. The germline V gene encodes CDR1 LNHDA and CDR2 SQIVND (reference sequence). The CDR3 runs to 14 residues. CDR3 loop: CASTGTLGNQPQHF. The CDR3 DNA is TGTGCCAGTACAGGGACTTTAGGCAATCAGCCCCAGCATTTT.

The V call is TRBV7-2, the J call TRBJ2-2; D unresolved. The V and J ends lost 7 bases and 6 bases respectively, with 6 bases between them. Germline V gene lookup returns CDR1 SGHTA and CDR2 FQGNSA. The CDR3 has 11 amino acids. CDR3 nucleotides: TGTGCCAGCACCTCGCCCGGGGAGCTGTTTTTT. Translating it yields CASTSPGELFF.

This rearrangement joins TRBV28 to TRBJ2-1; D possibly corresponds to TRBD1 (6 bases). This CDR3 contains 14 residues. Germline V gene lookup returns CDR1 MDHEN and CDR2 SYDVKM. V lost 6 bases to trimming and J lost 5 bases, with 14 bases between them. CDR3 sequence reads: CASRQGWGNNEQFF. As DNA, the CDR3 is TGTGCCAGCAGACAGGGATGGGGAAACAATGAGCAGTTCTTC.

In this sample, this clonotype turned up many times. The chain uses TRBV27 and TRBJ2-1, with D unclear. The CDR3 is made up of 12 amino acids. The V gene's germline CDR1 is MNHEY and CDR2 SMNVEV (reference sequence). V was trimmed by 5 bases and J by 6 bases, leaving 8 bases between them. CDR3 sequence (DNA): TGTGCCAGCAGTGTTAAAGGCAATGAGCAGTTCTTC. This translates into CASSVKGNEQFF.

The V gene is TRBV5-1, the J gene TRBJ2-7; TRBD1 matches 8 bases. The CDR3 covers 13 residues. The junction had 7 bases not matched to a gene; V was cut back by 4 bases and J by 7 bases. Germline loops: CDR1 SGHRS, CDR2 YFSETQ. Written as DNA, the CDR3 is TGCGCCAGCAGCGTGGGGACAGGCCTAGAGCAGTACTTC. Protein product: CASSVGTGLEQYF.

In this sample, this clonotype turned up a few times. The chain is built from TRBV20-1 and TRBJ1-6; 8 bases agree with TRBD1. CDR1 is DFQATT, CDR2 SNEGSKA, per germline (reference sequence). The CDR3 loop spans 16 amino acids. The V gene end was trimmed by 6 bases and the J gene end by 8 bases; junction bases not matched to a gene: 15. The CDR3 DNA reads as TGCAGTGCCAGATCGAACGACAGGGGCGATTATTCACCCCTCCACTTT. Protein sequence: CSARSNDRGDYSPLHF.

This clonotype has ten or more counts. The chain employs TRBV20-1 and TRBJ2-7; D unresolved. CDR3 length: 16 amino acids. Germline assignment: CDR1 DFQATT and CDR2 SNEGSKA (reference sequence). V lost 1 base to trimming and J lost 0 bases, with 16 bases between them. The DNA for the CDR3 is TGCAGTGCTAGAGGGGGATTGGGTCGAAGCTCCTACGAGCAGTACTTC. Its protein is CSARGGLGRSSYEQYF.